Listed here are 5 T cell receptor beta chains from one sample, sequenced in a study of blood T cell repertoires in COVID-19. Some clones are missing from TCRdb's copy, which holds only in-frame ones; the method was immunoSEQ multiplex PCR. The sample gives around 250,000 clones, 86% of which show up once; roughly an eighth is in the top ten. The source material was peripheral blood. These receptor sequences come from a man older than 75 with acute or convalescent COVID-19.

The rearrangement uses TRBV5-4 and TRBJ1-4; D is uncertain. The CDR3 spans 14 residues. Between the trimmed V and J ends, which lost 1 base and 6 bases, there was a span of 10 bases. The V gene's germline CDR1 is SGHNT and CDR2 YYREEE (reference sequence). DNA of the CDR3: TGTGCCAGCAGCTTGCCGGGGAGGGATGAAAAACTGTTTTTT. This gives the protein CASSLPGRDEKLFF.

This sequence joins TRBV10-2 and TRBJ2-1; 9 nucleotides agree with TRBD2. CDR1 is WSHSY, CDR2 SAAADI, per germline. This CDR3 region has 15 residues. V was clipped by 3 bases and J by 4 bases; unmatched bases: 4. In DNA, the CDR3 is TGCGCCAGCAGTGAAGTAGCGGGAGTGTACAATGAGCAGTTCTTC. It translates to CASSEVAGVYNEQFF.

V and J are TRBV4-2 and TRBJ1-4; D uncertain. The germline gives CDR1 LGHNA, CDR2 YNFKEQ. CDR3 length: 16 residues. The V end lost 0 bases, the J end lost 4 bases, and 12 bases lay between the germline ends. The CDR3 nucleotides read TGTGCCAGCAGCCAAGATCTCGCACTGTTTAATGAAAAACTGTTTTTT. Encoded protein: CASSQDLALFNEKLFF.

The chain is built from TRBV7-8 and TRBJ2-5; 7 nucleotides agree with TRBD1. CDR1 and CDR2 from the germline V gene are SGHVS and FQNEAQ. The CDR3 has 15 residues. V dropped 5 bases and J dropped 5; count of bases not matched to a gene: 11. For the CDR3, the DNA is TGTGCCAGCAGCCCAAGGGACAGTATGTGGGAGACCCAGTACTTC. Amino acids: CASSPRDSMWETQYF.

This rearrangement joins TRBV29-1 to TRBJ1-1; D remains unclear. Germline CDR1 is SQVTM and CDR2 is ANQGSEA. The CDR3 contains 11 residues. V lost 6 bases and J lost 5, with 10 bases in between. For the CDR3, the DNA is TGCAGCGTCAACAGAGCTACTGAAGCTTTCTTT. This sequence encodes CSVNRATEAFF.